Each of the 22 T cell receptor beta chains below was sequenced from the same sample in a study of cytomegalovirus exposure and HLA in healthy donors. Researchers ran the PCR with 60 Vbeta and 13 Jbeta primers. Produced via immunoSEQ multiplex PCR; TCRdb's table is partial and in-frame only. Seen in this sample are around 130,000 clones; the ten most common clones hold around 1.5%. The sample taken for sequencing was PBMCs. The receptors originated from a woman aged 40 to 49 in good health and CMV-seronegative.

The chain is built from TRBV2 and TRBJ1-1, with D unresolved. Germline CDR1 SNHLY, CDR2 FYNNEI. This CDR3 contains 13 residues. Trimming took 8 bases from V and 2 from J, leaving 12 bases between them. CDR3 DNA: TGTGCCAGCTTGGCAGAGGCTAACACTGAAGCTTTCTTT. Protein: CASLAEANTEAFF.

The chain couples TRBV14 to TRBJ1-2; no firm D call. CDR3 length equals 13 residues. Germline V CDR1 and CDR2: SGHDN, FVKESK. V lost 3 bases to trimming and J lost 1 base, with 6 bases between them. The CDR3 DNA is TGTGCCAGCAGCCAGGAGCTTAACTATGGCTACACCTTC. Amino acids: CASSQELNYGYTF.

This chain connects TRBV28 to TRBJ1-2; 8 bases are a match to TRBD1. V was clipped by 5 bases and J by 11 bases; unmatched bases: 4. Germline V gives CDR1 MDHEN, CDR2 SYDVKM. The CDR3 runs to 11 residues. CDR3 protein: CASSNTGGYTF. CDR3 coding DNA: TGTGCCAGCAGTAATACAGGGGGGTACACCTTC.

The gene calls are TRBV14 and TRBJ1-2; 8 bases are shared with TRBD1. CDR1 is SGHDN, CDR2 FVKESK, per germline. Trimming removed 0 bases from V and 3 bases from J; junction bases left unmatched: 6. The CDR3 contains 16 residues. The CDR3 region is CASSQDEQGVDYGYTF. The CDR3 coding sequence is TGTGCCAGCAGCCAAGATGAACAGGGGGTGGACTATGGCTACACCTTC. Full variable domain (rest looked up from reference TRBV14 and TRBJ1-2): EAGVTQFPSHSVIEKGQTVTLRCDPISGHDNLYWYRRVMGKEIKFLLHFVKESKQDESGMPNNRFLAERTGGTYSTLKVQPAELEDSGVYFCASSQDEQGVDYGYTFGSGTRLTVV.

V usage is TRBV9 and J usage is TRBJ1-3, with a possible D match to TRBD1 (6 bases). Germline V CDR1 and CDR2: SGDLS, YYNGEE. The V and J ends lost 0 bases and 0 bases respectively, with 7 bases between them. The CDR3 is 15 amino acids. CDR3 sequence reads: CASSVEGGSGNTIYF. DNA of the CDR3: TGTGCCAGCAGCGTAGAAGGGGGCTCTGGAAACACCATATATTTT.

The genes are TRBV5-4 and TRBJ2-2, with 10 bases identical to TRBD1. Looked up from germline, CDR1 is SGHNT and CDR2 is YYREEE (reference sequence). Losses at the gene ends were 3 bases for V and 7 bases for J; bases not matched to a gene: 3. The CDR3 consists of 14 residues. The DNA of the CDR3 is TGTGCCAGCAGCTCGGACAGGGGGGTCGGGGAGCTGTTTTTT. As protein: CASSSDRGVGELFF. The whole variable domain, filled in from reference TRBV5-4 and TRBJ2-2, reads ETGVTQSPTHLIKTRGQQVTLRCSSQSGHNTVSWYQQALGQGPQFIFQYYREEENGRGNFPPRFSGLQFPNYSSELNVNALELDDSALYLCASSSDRGVGELFFGEGSRLTVL.

The chain recombines TRBV6-1 with TRBJ2-3; 7 bases fit TRBD2. Germline lookup yields CDR1 MNHNS and CDR2 SASEGT. Germline trimming cut 9 bases from V and 1 base from J; bases unmatched to any gene: 7. This CDR3 region has 14 residues. CDR3 nucleotides: TGTGCCAGTGGGGGGGGACCCCGCACAGATACGCAGTATTTT. Its translation is CASGGGPRTDTQYF.

The CDR3 protein is CASRIGGGNYGYTF. DNA of the CDR3: TGTGCCAGCAGAATTGGGGGGGGTAACTATGGCTACACCTTC. V gene TRBV25-1 combines with J gene TRBJ1-2; D is perhaps TRBD1 (5 bases). Trimming removed 6 bases from V and 1 base from J, with 12 bases in between. CDR3 length: 14 amino acids. The germline CDR1 and CDR2 sequences are MGHDK and SYGVNS.

The V and J genes are TRBV29-1 and TRBJ1-6, with 11 bases matching TRBD1. After removal of 7 bases from V and 9 bases from J, the junction contained 8 bases not matched to a gene. This CDR3 is 14 amino acids long. Germline CDR1 SQVTM, CDR2 ANQGSEA. CDR3 in amino acids: CSAAVGTGGSPLHF. CDR3 bases: TGCAGCGCGGCGGTCGGGACAGGGGGTTCACCCCTCCACTTT.

This sequence joins TRBV27 and TRBJ2-5; 9 nucleotides line up with TRBD2. Germline-derived CDR1 and CDR2 are MNHEY and SMNVEV (reference sequence). The CDR3 runs to 17 residues. V was clipped by 4 bases and J by 5 bases; unmatched bases: 14. CDR3 amino acids: CASSSPVIAGEVETQYF. CDR3 in DNA: TGTGCCAGCAGTTCTCCGGTAATAGCGGGAGAGGTGGAGACCCAGTACTTC.

The V and J genes are TRBV5-1 and TRBJ1-2, with TRBD1 as a possible D gene (6 bases). Trimming cost V 1 base and J 7 bases, with 17 bases left between them. The CDR3 loop spans 15 amino acids. Germline V gene data show CDR1 as SGHRS and CDR2 as YFSETQ. CDR3: CASSLQGSGAAGYTF. The CDR3 DNA reads TGCGCCAGCAGCTTGCAGGGATCAGGGGCCGCTGGCTACACCTTC.

The chain is built from TRBV5-1 and TRBJ1-2, with a possible D match to TRBD1 (6 bases). CDR1 SGHRS and CDR2 YFSETQ come from the germline V gene. Trimming removed 6 bases from V and 3 bases from J, with 12 bases in between. The CDR3 has 13 amino acids. In DNA form, the CDR3 reads TGCGCCAGCACCCGGGGGGGCTACTATGGCTACACCTTC. Its protein product is CASTRGGYYGYTF.

CDR3 nucleotide sequence: TGCGCCAGCCCTCCGGGGGAGACCCAGTACTTC. The encoded protein is CASPPGETQYF. V usage is TRBV10-1 and J usage is TRBJ2-5; a possible D gene is TRBD2 (5 bases). Germline V gene lookup returns CDR1 WNHNN and CDR2 SYGVQD (reference sequence). The CDR3 sequence is 11 residues long. The V gene lost 8 bases and the J gene lost 5 bases, with 9 bases spanning the gap.

J is TRBJ2-1 and V is TRBV27; 9 bases agree with TRBD2. J lost 9 bases, V lost 2 bases, and 11 bases had no gene match. CDR1 is MNHEY, CDR2 SMNVEV, per germline (reference sequence). CDR3 length: 16 amino acids. The CDR3 spells CASSLAGTSRGIEQFF. The CDR3 coding sequence is TGTGCCAGCAGTTTAGCCGGGACTAGCAGGGGGATTGAGCAGTTCTTC.

This chain joins TRBV2 and TRBJ2-2, with 8 bases fitting TRBD1. J was trimmed by 4 bases and V by 5 bases; bases with no gene match: 0. The CDR3 is 13 residues long. Germline CDR1 is SNHLY and CDR2 is FYNNEI. CDR3: CASSTGGTGELFF. DNA for the CDR3: TGTGCCAGCAGTACAGGGGGCACCGGGGAGCTGTTTTTT.

The chain is built from TRBV7-2 and TRBJ2-7; 8 bases are shared with TRBD1. With 5 bases clipped from V and 7 bases from J, the junction kept 13 bases outside the gene matches. CDR1 is SGHTA and CDR2 is FQGNSA in the germline V gene. This CDR3 contains 15 residues. The CDR3 DNA sequence: TGTGCCAGCAGCCCGAGAATTGGACAGGGCTGGGAGCAGTACTTC. This translates into CASSPRIGQGWEQYF.

CDR3 bases: TGTGCCAGCAGCACTCAGGGCCGTGTGGAGCCCCAGCATTTT. It codes for CASSTQGRVEPQHF. The chain has TRBV7-9 and TRBJ1-5, with TRBD1 as a possible D gene (5 bases). Germline values: CDR1 SEHNR, CDR2 FQNEAQ (reference sequence). Trimming took 5 bases from V and 8 from J, leaving 16 bases between them. This CDR3 contains 14 residues.

This sequence joins TRBV6-1 and TRBJ1-5; 7 nucleotides agree with TRBD1. V shed 6 bases and J 3 bases; nucleotides not matched to a gene: 8. The germline V gene has CDR1 MNHNS and CDR2 SASEGT. The CDR3 is 15 amino acids. In nucleotides, the CDR3 is TGTGCCAGCAGAAGGACAGGCAGCCACAATCAGCCCCAGCATTTT. Encoded protein: CASRRTGSHNQPQHF.

The rearrangement uses TRBV7-9 and TRBJ1-4; 7 bases line up with TRBD1. The trim removed 5 bases at V and 8 bases at J, leaving 11 bases unmatched. The CDR3 consists of 15 residues. CDR1 SEHNR and CDR2 FQNEAQ come from the germline V gene (reference sequence). CDR3 bases: TGTGCCAGCAGCCCCCGGGACAGAGGCCGAGAAAAACTGTTTTTT. Its protein product is CASSPRDRGREKLFF.

V and J are TRBV6-6 and TRBJ2-2; D might be TRBD1 (6 bases). Germline V lookup: CDR1 MNHNY, CDR2 SVGAGI (reference sequence). Between the trimmed V and J ends, which lost 3 bases and 3 bases, there was a span of 11 bases. The CDR3 is 15 amino acids. Written as DNA, the CDR3 is TGTGCCAGCAGTTATGACAGGCGATACACCGGGGAGCTGTTTTTT. Protein: CASSYDRRYTGELFF.

This rearrangement joins TRBV5-1 to TRBJ2-2, with 7 bases lining up with TRBD1. The germline gives CDR1 SGHRS, CDR2 YFSETQ. CDR3 length: 15 residues. The V and J ends lost 4 bases and 1 base, in that order; junction bases with no gene match: 4. CDR3 loop: CASSERTGNTGELFF. Here the CDR3 DNA reads TGCGCCAGCAGCGAGAGGACAGGGAACACCGGGGAGCTGTTTTTT.

The CDR3 protein is CAISEIGLAGGGGSDTQYF. For the CDR3, the DNA is TGTGCCATCAGTGAGATAGGACTAGCGGGGGGAGGCGGGTCAGATACGCAGTATTTT. The chain employs TRBV10-3 and TRBJ2-3; 14 positions agree with TRBD2. The V and J ends lost 2 bases and 4 bases, in that order; junction bases with no gene match: 11. This CDR3 is 19 amino acids long. Looked up from germline, CDR1 is ENHRY and CDR2 is SYGVKD.